The 23 T cell receptor beta chains in this list originate from one sample, sequenced in a study of blood T cell repertoires in COVID-19. Using immunoSEQ multiplex PCR, the repertoire was profiled, and TCRdb retains in-frame clones only, with some absent. The sample records some 240,000 clones, around four fifths being singletons. Sequenced: peripheral blood. Receptors originate from a woman aged 55-75 years with active or convalescent COVID-19.

This clone has just a few counts. The chain is built from TRBV4-1 and TRBJ2-1; tentative D call: TRBD2 (6 bases). The germline gives CDR1 MGHRA, CDR2 YSYEKL. The CDR3 is made up of 16 amino acids. Trimming left V 4 bases short and J 4 bases short, with 17 bases between. The DNA for the CDR3 is TGCGCCAGCAGCCCCGCGGGGCGCGGCTCTTACAATGAGCAGTTCTTC. As protein: CASSPAGRGSYNEQFF.

Details on this clone: Other DNA sequences within the sample encode an identical CDR3. The chain has TRBV19 and TRBJ1-1; D not resolved. CDR3 length: 13 amino acids. Germline CDR1 LNHDA, CDR2 SQIVND (reference sequence). V was pared by 6 bases and J by 1 base, with 9 bases between. CDR3 loop: CASSVTGNTEAFF. The CDR3, as DNA: TGTGCCAGTAGCGTAACGGGGAACACTGAAGCTTTCTTT. Variable domain in full (rest from reference TRBV19 and TRBJ1-1): DGGITQSPKYLFRKEGQNVTLSCEQNLNHDAMYWYRQDPGQGLRLIYYSQIVNDFQKGDIAEGYSVSREKKESFPLTVTSAQKNPTAFYLCASSVTGNTEAFFGQGTRLTVV.

The V and J genes are TRBV5-1 and TRBJ1-2, with TRBD1 as a possible D gene (6 bases). This CDR3 contains 13 residues. The V gene lost 2 bases and the J gene lost 6 bases, with 11 bases spanning the gap. Germline CDR1 reads SGHRS; CDR2 reads YFSETQ. CDR3 in DNA: TGCGCCAGCAGCTTTTTTAAGGGGGATGGCTACACCTTC. This encodes CASSFFKGDGYTF.

This clone was counted a single time. J is TRBJ2-2 and V is TRBV7-2; D is ambiguous. Trimming pared 0 bases from V and 5 bases from J, leaving 4 bases between. This CDR3 is 13 amino acids long. Per germline, CDR1 SGHTA and CDR2 FQGNSA. The CDR3, as DNA: TGTGCCAGCAGCTTAGCCGGGACCGGGGAGCTGTTTTTT. It codes for CASSLAGTGELFF.

The CDR3 protein is CASSPLGGQETQYF. The CDR3 nucleotides read TGTGCCAGCAGCCCACTCGGGGGCCAAGAGACCCAGTACTTC. This chain joins TRBV7-3 and TRBJ2-5; D is perhaps TRBD2 (6 bases). CDR1 and CDR2 from the germline V gene are SGHTA and FQGTGA. The CDR3 totals 14 residues. V lost 5 bases to trimming and J lost 1 base, with 11 bases between them.

This clone has only a few counts. The V and J genes are TRBV7-2 and TRBJ1-2; possible D gene TRBD1, 6 bases. V lost 4 bases and J lost 4, with 16 bases in between. Per the germline V gene, CDR1 is SGHTA and CDR2 is FQGNSA. CDR3 length: 15 amino acids. The CDR3 nucleotides are TGTGCCAGCAGCTCGGGTCAGGGGCTCGGCTATGGCTACACCTTC. This gives the protein CASSSGQGLGYGYTF. Full variable domain (rest looked up from reference TRBV7-2 and TRBJ1-2): GAGVSQSPSNKVTEKGKDVELRCDPISGHTALYWYRQSLGQGLEFLIYFQGNSAPDKSGLPSDRFSAERTGGSVSTLTIQRTQQEDSAVYLCASSSGQGLGYGYTFGSGTRLTVV.

This rearrangement joins TRBV30 to TRBJ1-3; D might be TRBD1 (5 bases). CDR1 is GTSNPN and CDR2 is SVGIG in the germline V gene (reference sequence). This CDR3 region has 14 residues. With 0 bases removed from V and 3 bases from J, the gap between germline ends came to 9 bases. CDR3 nucleotides: TGTGCCTGGAGTGTAGGGAGGGGTGGAAACACCATATATTTT. This encodes CAWSVGRGGNTIYF.

The J gene is TRBJ1-4, the V gene TRBV3-1 (or the pseudogene TRBV3-2); 10 nucleotides align to TRBD1. The germline V gene has CDR1 LGHDT and CDR2 YNNKEL (reference sequence). V was pared by 1 base and J by 4 bases, with 12 bases of the junction left unmatched. CDR3 length: 19 amino acids. The CDR3 nucleotides are TGTGCCAGCAGCCAAGGGACAGGGGGGATTGGGGAGCTTAATGAAAAACTGTTTTTT. The encoded protein is CASSQGTGGIGELNEKLFF.

On this clone: This same CDR3 is encoded by further DNA sequences in the sample. J is TRBJ2-5 and V is TRBV6-5; 9 bases align to TRBD1. CDR3 size: 13 residues. CDR1 is MNHEY and CDR2 is SVGAGI in the germline V gene. J gave up 2 bases and V 6 bases, and 1 base lay outside the gene matches. CDR3 sequence: CASRDRGQETQYF. The CDR3 nucleotides read TGTGCCAGCAGAGACAGGGGGCAAGAGACCCAGTACTTC.

This clone has only one observation. CDR3 sequence reads: CASSLMTEWNTEAFF. Written as DNA, the CDR3 is TGCGCCAGCAGCCTAATGACAGAATGGAACACTGAAGCTTTCTTT. V is TRBV5-1 and J is TRBJ1-1; a possible D gene is TRBD1 (5 bases). This CDR3 is built from 15 residues. Germline values: CDR1 SGHRS, CDR2 YFSETQ. V gave up 4 bases and J gave up 1 base, with 14 bases separating them. The full variable domain, rest sourced from reference TRBV5-1 and TRBJ1-1, is KAGVTQTPRYLIKTRGQQVTLSCSPISGHRSVSWYQQTPGQGLQFLFEYFSETQRNKGNFPGRFSGRQFSNSRSEMNVSTLELGDSALYLCASSLMTEWNTEAFFGQGTRLTVV.

As to this clone: Other DNA sequences in the same sample also yield this CDR3. The chain carries TRBV12-3 or TRBV12-4 and TRBJ1-2; possibly TRBD1 for D (6 bases). The CDR3 length is 12 residues. V dropped 6 bases and J dropped 4 bases, with 9 bases sitting between them. CDR3 nucleotides: TGTGCCAGCAGCTCACAGGGCTATGGCTACACCTTC. It codes for CASSSQGYGYTF.

The chain employs TRBV27 and TRBJ2-3; possible D gene TRBD2, 5 bases. Trimming stripped 7 bases from V and 2 bases from J, with 16 bases between. CDR1 MNHEY and CDR2 SMNVEV come from the germline V gene (reference sequence). The CDR3 runs to 15 residues. This CDR3 reads CASTSHKRHTDTQYF. The CDR3 region has the DNA TGTGCCAGCACCTCCCACAAGCGGCACACAGATACGCAGTATTTT.

V gene TRBV7-9 combines with J gene TRBJ2-7; D unresolved. The CDR3 is made up of 14 amino acids. Germline CDR1 is SEHNR and CDR2 is FQNEAQ (reference sequence). The V gene lost 0 bases and the J gene lost 6 bases, with 12 bases spanning the gap. This CDR3 reads CASSLATLAGEQYF. In DNA form, the CDR3 reads TGTGCCAGCAGCTTAGCGACGTTGGCAGGCGAGCAGTACTTC.

Ten or more counts support this clone. This sequence joins TRBV4-3 and TRBJ1-2, with D hard to call. CDR3 length: 17 residues. Trimming shortened V by 0 bases and J by 4 bases, and 18 bases separated the two germline ends. CDR1 and CDR2 from the germline V gene are LGHNA and YSLEER. This CDR3 is CASSQEREKGTFYGYTF. The CDR3 region has the DNA TGCGCCAGCAGCCAAGAACGGGAGAAGGGAACTTTCTATGGCTACACCTTC.

The V gene is TRBV18, the J gene TRBJ1-1; the D gene is possibly TRBD1 (5 bases). The CDR3 is made up of 14 amino acids. V was cut by 6 bases and J by 0 bases, with 11 bases left in between. Germline lookup yields CDR1 KGHSH and CDR2 LQKENI. This chain's CDR3 is CASSLQALNTEAFF. DNA of the CDR3: TGTGCCAGCTCCCTACAGGCTTTGAACACTGAAGCTTTCTTT.

The chain links TRBV25-1 to TRBJ1-2, with 7 nucleotides matching TRBD1. CDR3 length: 13 amino acids. CDR1 and CDR2 (germline): MGHDK, SYGVNS. Unmatched junction bases numbered 4, after V lost 4 bases and J lost 5 bases. CDR3 DNA: TGTGCCAGCAGTGGAGGGACAGCGTATGGCTACACCTTC. This sequence encodes CASSGGTAYGYTF.

This chain connects TRBV25-1 to TRBJ2-7, with D possibly TRBD1 on 6 matching bases. The CDR3 spans 13 residues. V lost 6 bases, J lost 2 bases, and 11 bases lay in between. Germline V lookup: CDR1 MGHDK, CDR2 SYGVNS. The CDR3 region is CASRGHLTYEQYF. In DNA, the CDR3 is TGTGCCAGCAGGGGACACCTTACCTACGAGCAGTACTTC.

This clone was seen many times. The chain joins TRBV2 to TRBJ1-5; weak D call: TRBD1 (5 bases). Germline V lookup: CDR1 SNHLY, CDR2 FYNNEI. The CDR3 is 14 residues long. V was cut by 4 bases and J by 3 bases, with 10 bases left in between. The CDR3 bases are TGTGCCAGCAGTGGACAGATATACAATCAGCCCCAGCATTTT. Its protein product is CASSGQIYNQPQHF. Looking up the rest from reference TRBV2 and TRBJ1-5 gives the full variable domain: EPEVTQTPSHQVTQMGQEVILRCVPISNHLYFYWYRQILGQKVEFLVSFYNNEISEKSEIFDDQFSVERPDGSNFTLKIRSTKLEDSAMYFCASSGQIYNQPQHFGDGTRLSIL.

The CDR3 sequence: CASSYSGFRGDYGYTF. In DNA, the CDR3 is TGTGCCAGCAGTTACTCAGGGTTTCGGGGGGACTATGGCTACACCTTC. The chain joins TRBV6-5 to TRBJ1-2, with TRBD1 as a possible D gene (5 bases). The germline CDR1 and CDR2 sequences are MNHEY and SVGAGI. Trimming took 0 bases from V and 3 from J, leaving 14 bases between them. The length of the CDR3 is 16 residues.

The chain employs TRBV5-1 and TRBJ2-7, with a tentative D call TRBD2 (6 bases). The CDR3 extends over 15 amino acids. Germline CDR1 reads SGHRS; CDR2 reads YFSETQ. Trimming left V 1 base short and J 0 bases short, with 11 bases between. The CDR3 here is CASSLQGTPSYEQYF. As DNA, the CDR3 is TGCGCCAGCAGCTTGCAAGGGACTCCCTCCTACGAGCAGTACTTC.

A single count supports this clone. The V gene is TRBV9, the J gene TRBJ2-5; D unclear. Trimming pared 4 bases from V and 2 bases from J, leaving 12 bases between. This CDR3 has 14 amino acids. CDR1 is SGDLS and CDR2 is YYNGEE in the germline V gene. The CDR3 protein is CASSPYGSQETQYF. CDR3 in DNA: TGTGCCAGCAGCCCATATGGCAGTCAAGAGACCCAGTACTTC.

V is TRBV7-3 and J is TRBJ2-5; 9 bases line up with TRBD1. The length of the CDR3 is 16 residues. Per germline, CDR1 SGHTA and CDR2 FQGTGA. The ends lost 5 bases at V and 4 bases at J; junction bases unmatched: 11. For the CDR3, the DNA is TGTGCCAGCAGCCCCGCCGGGACAGGGCCGGGAGAGACCCAGTACTTC. Translated, it gives CASSPAGTGPGETQYF.

In nucleotides, the CDR3 is TGTGCCAGCAGTTTCGGCCTCGAGGGGACCCAGTACTTC. Residues: CASSFGLEGTQYF. The chain combines TRBV12-3 or TRBV12-4 with TRBJ2-5; D perhaps matches TRBD2 (5 bases). This CDR3 is built from 13 residues. Trimming pared 3 bases from V and 7 bases from J, leaving 12 bases between.